This TCR beta chain was sequenced during a study (dated by TCRdb to between 2014 and 2017). Regarding the research as a whole: The study examined whether tumor-infiltrating Tregs in breast cancer are drawn from blood Tregs or arise in situ by conversion from other CD4+ T cell subsets.

Full-length TCR variable regions were amplified by 5' RACE PCR using constant-region reverse primers, and then by semi-nested PCR using Nested Universal Primer A. Using the ReliaPrep RNA Cell Miniprep System, total RNA was extracted, and the SMARTer RACE 5'/3' Kit was then used to reverse transcribe the RNA into 5'RACE-ready cDNA. Multiplex adaptors were used to barcode the full-length TCR alpha and beta libraries, which were then sequenced on an Illumina MiSeq. The source study handled its data this way. Sequencing data were pooled across the five patients for each of nine subset-tissue groups and compared by unsupervised clustering of TCR gene usage. The Morisita-Horn index was used to calculate repertoire similarity, with shared sequences weighted by how much each contributed to each repertoire. TCRdb itself trimmed the public reads at Q25 with fastp, ran MiXCR and retained productive beta chains. Rows with a matching CDR3 protein are joined into one entry that keeps the most common DNA and genes. The V and J calls shown here were made by TCRdb, not taken from the authors' results. Across this sample there are tens of thousands of distinct CDR3 sequences, with about a sixth seen only once. Approximately 2.5% of the sample belongs to the ten largest clones.

Points the paper makes about the study in general: The greatest overlap of tumor-infiltrating Treg TCR alpha and beta sequences was observed with tumor naive CD4+ T cells, followed by blood naive CD4+ T cells. Validation in the larger cohort was restricted to a single TCR beta V-J rearrangement rather than whole repertoires. In terms of TCR gene usage, tumor memory CD4+ T cells clustered together with blood and lymph node memory CD4+ cells, as well as with lymph node naive CD4+ cells.

This clonotype was detected a few times. Its antigen remains unidentified. No much larger clonotype is one base removed from it; base qualities were not supplied. To purify naive CD4+ T cells, the Miltenyi Naive CD4+ T Cell Isolation kit was used, and CD25 microbeads served to deplete Tregs. Tregs, naive and memory CD4+ T cells from tumor, blood and ipsilateral draining lymph nodes of a few breast cancer patients underwent full-length TCR alpha and beta sequencing. Ficoll density gradient centrifugation was used to isolate mononuclear cells from lymph nodes or from 50 ml of peripheral blood. FACS confirmed that the sorted cell populations were more than 90% pure. Sequenced: naive CD4+ T cells sorted from blood. The cell subset or site label on this specimen signifies: naive CD4+ T cells, CD4+CD45RA+CD25-. This TCR was recovered from a female donor with breast cancer.

The nucleotide sequence reads TGTGCCAGCAGCTTAACATCCTATAATAAGCAGTTCTTC. Its protein product is CASSLTSYNKQFF. This receptor chain uses TRBV7-2 and TRBJ2-1, with the D segment identity uncertain. V and J are truncated by 2 bases and 11 bases respectively, leaving an intervening sequence of 13 bases. The CDR3 holds 13 amino acids from the cysteine to the phenylalanine. Of the read, only the CDR3 DNA is kept; its 39 bases are in frame from base 1. CDR1 and CDR2, looked up from the germline V gene, are SGHTA and FQGNSA. The CDR3 plus the reference TRBV7-2 and TRBJ2-1 genes for the other parts give the full variable domain: GAGVSQSPSNKVTEKGKDVELRCDPISGHTALYWYRQSLGQGLEFLIYFQGNSAPDKSGLPSDRFSAERTGGSVSTLTIQRTQQEDSAVYLCASSLTSYNKQFFGPGTRLTVL.